This T cell receptor (beta chain) comes out of a study of shared clonotypes between healthy human individuals. The overall study: A donor's plate count was three for CD4 naive and three for CD4 memory; CD8 naive had two and CD8 memory one. Study-wide points: Although depth was large, rarefaction showed that sequencing of the sorted subsets was incomplete.

Data came from immunoSEQ multiplex PCR; TCRdb stores just in-frame clones and leaves some out. The table shows about 520,000 clones, with more than 95% occurring only once. CDR1 is LGHNA, CDR2 YNFKEQ, per germline. Trimming left V 4 bases short and J 2 bases short, with 15 bases between. The CDR3 loop spans 16 amino acids. A word on this clone: Its matching antigen is unknown.

V and J are TRBV4-2 and TRBJ1-3; D is possibly TRBD1 (5 bases). The sample taken for sequencing was naive CD4+ T cells sorted from blood. The sample's subset: CD45RA+ positively selected. This receptor was obtained from a woman aged 25-40 years in good health. The CDR3 loop reads CASSPTQMGAGNTIYF. The CDR3 bases are TGTGCCAGCAGCCCCACCCAGATGGGGGCTGGAAACACCATATATTTT.